Listed below are T cell receptor beta chains from one sample, sequenced in a study of blood T cell repertoires in COVID-19. The method was immunoSEQ multiplex PCR; TCRdb's version includes in-frame clones alone and lacks a portion of them. The table lists around 120,000 clones, 75% to 90% of them singletons, with 25% to 30% in the top ten. Sequencing was done on a sample of peripheral blood. All receptors come from an older woman with acute or convalescent COVID-19. The CDR3 runs from the conserved cysteine through the conserved F or W. The order of the fields is D gene, CDR3 length, V gene, J gene, clone size, CDR3 DNA, CDR3 protein. A D gene is named only where the DNA matches it firmly. Clone size appears in some rows only: once, few, many, or a class for an expanded clone.

d_gene: -
len: 15
v_gene: TRBV5-5
j_gene: TRBJ2-2
abundance: -
CDR3nt: TGTGCCAGCGTACGAGAGGTAGCGAACACCGGGGAGCTGTTTTTT
CDR3aa: CASVREVANTGELFF

d_gene: TRBD1
len: 14
v_gene: TRBV7-9
j_gene: TRBJ1-4
abundance: -
CDR3nt: TGTGCCAGCAGCTTAGCGGGACAGGGAGGAAAACTGTTTTTT
CDR3aa: CASSLAGQGGKLFF

d_gene: TRBD1
len: 15
v_gene: TRBV10-3
j_gene: TRBJ1-4
abundance: once
CDR3nt: TGTGCCATCAGTGACCGGACAGGGCTTAATGAAAAACTGTTTTTT
CDR3aa: CAISDRTGLNEKLFF

d_gene: TRBD2
len: 17
v_gene: TRBV19
j_gene: TRBJ2-1
abundance: few
CDR3nt: TGTGCCAGTAGTATCTGGAGCCTCGGGACTAGCTCCAATGAGCAGTTCTTC
CDR3aa: CASSIWSLGTSSNEQFF

d_gene: -
len: 14
v_gene: TRBV6-6
j_gene: TRBJ1-3
abundance: -
CDR3nt: TGTGCCAGCAGCCCCGGGGGGAAGGGAAACACCATATATTTT
CDR3aa: CASSPGGKGNTIYF

d_gene: -
len: 16
v_gene: TRBV14
j_gene: TRBJ2-2
abundance: -
CDR3nt: TGTGCCAGCAGCAAGACCGGGACAAATCTTAGGGGGGAGCTGTTTTTT
CDR3aa: CASSKTGTNLRGELFF

d_gene: TRBD2
len: 15
v_gene: TRBV27
j_gene: TRBJ2-1
abundance: -
CDR3nt: TGTGCCAGCAGTTCCGGACTAGGGATATACAATGAGCAGTTCTTC
CDR3aa: CASSSGLGIYNEQFF

d_gene: -
len: 13
v_gene: TRBV19
j_gene: TRBJ1-3
abundance: once
CDR3nt: TGTGCCAGTAGAGGACTCTCTGGAAACACCATATATTTT
CDR3aa: CASRGLSGNTIYF

d_gene: TRBD1
len: 16
v_gene: TRBV11-2
j_gene: TRBJ2-5
abundance: -
CDR3nt: TGTGCCAGCAGTCCGGGACAGGGGTTAGAGTCAGAGACCCAGTACTTC
CDR3aa: CASSPGQGLESETQYF

d_gene: TRBD2
len: 16
v_gene: TRBV5-1
j_gene: TRBJ2-2
abundance: -
CDR3nt: TGCGCCAGCAGCTTGGGGAGCGGGAGCCCCACCGGGGAGCTGTTTTTT
CDR3aa: CASSLGSGSPTGELFF

d_gene: -
len: 15
v_gene: TRBV4-1
j_gene: TRBJ2-5
abundance: -
CDR3nt: TGCGCCAGCAGCCAAGATGCGCCTAGCCGAGAGACCCAGTACTTC
CDR3aa: CASSQDAPSRETQYF

d_gene: TRBD1
len: 14
v_gene: TRBV30
j_gene: TRBJ2-5
abundance: -
CDR3nt: TGTGCCTGGTCTCTAGGGGACAGGTACGGGACCCAGTACTTC
CDR3aa: CAWSLGDRYGTQYF

d_gene: -
len: 13
v_gene: TRBV12-3/TRBV12-4
j_gene: TRBJ2-5
abundance: -
CDR3nt: TGTGCCAGCAGGTCAGACTATCAAGAGACCCAGTACTTC
CDR3aa: CASRSDYQETQYF

d_gene: -
len: 13
v_gene: TRBV2
j_gene: TRBJ1-5
abundance: -
CDR3nt: TGTGCCAGCTGGGAGGGGACCAATCAGCCCCAGCATTTT
CDR3aa: CASWEGTNQPQHF

d_gene: -
len: 14
v_gene: TRBV7-9
j_gene: TRBJ1-2
abundance: once
CDR3nt: TGTGCCAGCAGCTTAGAGCAGGGGTACTATGGCTACACCTTC
CDR3aa: CASSLEQGYYGYTF

d_gene: -
len: 13
v_gene: TRBV19
j_gene: TRBJ1-1
abundance: -
CDR3nt: TGTGCCAGTTCCGTCGGACAGTCCACTGAAGCTTTCTTT
CDR3aa: CASSVGQSTEAFF

d_gene: TRBD1
len: 15
v_gene: TRBV28
j_gene: TRBJ1-6
abundance: -
CDR3nt: TGTGCCAGCAGTGATCAGGGGGGTCTTAATTCACCCCTCCACTTT
CDR3aa: CASSDQGGLNSPLHF

d_gene: TRBD2
len: 15
v_gene: TRBV9
j_gene: TRBJ2-2
abundance: few
CDR3nt: TGTGCCAGCAGCGTCGGGGGGGCCGCTGCAGGGGAGCTGTTTTTT
CDR3aa: CASSVGGAAAGELFF

d_gene: -
len: 14
v_gene: TRBV10-1
j_gene: TRBJ2-1
abundance: -
CDR3nt: TGCGCCAGCAGTCCCCGGGGCTCCTACAATGAGCAGTTCTTC
CDR3aa: CASSPRGSYNEQFF

d_gene: -
len: 14
v_gene: TRBV3-1/TRBV3-2
j_gene: TRBJ2-7
abundance: -
CDR3nt: TGTGCCAGCAGCCAAGTCGCCTTGGGGGCCGGGCAGTACTTC
CDR3aa: CASSQVALGAGQYF

d_gene: TRBD1
len: 14
v_gene: TRBV10-1
j_gene: TRBJ1-6
abundance: -
CDR3nt: TGCGCCAGCAGTGCAGGGGGCTTGGATTCACCCCTCCACTTT
CDR3aa: CASSAGGLDSPLHF

d_gene: -
len: 13
v_gene: TRBV2
j_gene: TRBJ2-7
abundance: -
CDR3nt: TGTGCCAGCAGTGTAGGTCCAGCGGGCGAGCAGTACTTC
CDR3aa: CASSVGPAGEQYF

d_gene: TRBD1
len: 15
v_gene: TRBV6-5
j_gene: TRBJ1-3
abundance: -
CDR3nt: TGTGCCAGCAGTTACAGGGGGCCCGCTGGAAACACCATATATTTT
CDR3aa: CASSYRGPAGNTIYF

d_gene: -
len: 12
v_gene: TRBV28
j_gene: TRBJ2-1
abundance: once
CDR3nt: TGTGCCAGCAGTTACGACAGCGATGAGCAGTTCTTC
CDR3aa: CASSYDSDEQFF

d_gene: TRBD2
len: 14
v_gene: TRBV28
j_gene: TRBJ2-7
abundance: -
CDR3nt: TGTGCCAGCAGGGGACTAGCGGGGGTTCCCGAGCAGTACTTC
CDR3aa: CASRGLAGVPEQYF

d_gene: -
len: 14
v_gene: TRBV6-4
j_gene: TRBJ1-6
abundance: few
CDR3nt: TGTGCCAGCAGTTTGACAGCCAGGGAATCACCCCTCCACTTT
CDR3aa: CASSLTARESPLHF

d_gene: -
len: 12
v_gene: TRBV6-6
j_gene: TRBJ2-7
abundance: -
CDR3nt: TGTGCCAGCAGATCGGGACACCTAGAGCAGTACTTC
CDR3aa: CASRSGHLEQYF